The sequence of this T cell receptor beta chain was determined in a study of T cells in Graves' hyperthyroidism and ophthalmopathy (dated by TCRdb to the late 2010s). Describing the broader study: TCR V-J signatures able to tell the groups apart were searched for in a discovery cohort of some 100 patients, of whom 43 had Graves' ophthalmopathy and 57 had stable Graves' hyperthyroidism. Prospective prediction of ophthalmopathy was tested in an independent validation cohort of some 19 hyperthyroidism patients and 17 patients who later progressed to ophthalmopathy. The 90 or so discovery patients were randomly split 7:3 into training and test sets. The study also compared thyroid tissue and blood T-cell repertoires from a handful of Graves' hyperthyroidism patients. Once sampling was done, hyperthyroidism patients were given methimazole at a starting dose of 30 mg daily, whereas ophthalmopathy patients were given high-dose intravenous methylprednisolone. The paper describes TCR Vbeta CDR3 sequencing of 130 to 150 peripheral blood samples, made up of roughly 45 ophthalmopathy patients, 70 to 75 hyperthyroidism patients and 17 progressor patients.

This clonotype has more than one count but fewer than ten. The target of this receptor is not known. Nothing much larger sits one base from this clone, and base qualities are not available. The TCR beta CDR3 regions were amplified from RNA transcripts. The first round of RT-PCR for the TCR CDR3 was performed with the HTBI primer set and the Qiagen OneStep RT-PCR kit. Libraries were constructed in a second round of multiplex PCR, after which size selection and purification were carried out. The libraries were sequenced on an Illumina HiSeq2000 using paired-end 100 bp reads. On the authors' methods: Raw data were processed with SOAPnuke, discarding reads with adapters, uncalled bases, mean Phred below 15, or no exact constant-primer or identifier match. COPE v1.2.5 was used to merge high-quality paired reads, and clonotypes were defined as unique nucleotide sequences. Clonotypes were aligned to IMGT TRBV, TRBD and TRBJ reference segments using MiTCR v1.1. Analysis was restricted to V-J combinations with a frequency above 0.0001, which covered over 98% of repertoires. A TCS score was defined as the ratio of F50 (clonal expansion) to E x V (chaos), with BLOSUM62-based TCRdist applied between CDR3 peptides within each V-J. Welch's t-statistics and random forest reduced around 550 V-J features to 10 to 15, which were used in a naive Bayes classifier (R e1071). Thyroid-blood repertoire similarity was quantified with the Morisita-Horn index. Using fastp trimming at Q25 and MiXCR clonotype assembly, TCRdb reanalyzed the public sequencing data and kept in-frame beta chains. Each entry is one CDR3 protein sequence, shown with its most common DNA and genes. None of the V and J calls come from the authors' own analysis; TCRdb made them. This sample has about 640,000 distinct CDR3 sequences in its table, and less than 45% of those were observed once. Clones ranked in the top ten supply roughly 6.5% of the sample.

After removal of 7 bases from V and 2 bases from J, the junction retains 1 base not matched to a gene. The CDR3 starts with the cysteine, ends with the phenylalanine, and has 12 residues. The DNA shown is the 36-base CDR3, in frame from base 1. CDR1 and CDR2, looked up from the germline V gene, are SQVTM and ANQGSEA. Study-level results and caveats: No statistical method was used to fix the sample size in advance, and group allocation was not hidden from the investigators. Most expanded thyroid clonotypes (frequency above 0.001) were also found in blood, which suggests that blood repertoires may mirror thyroid immune responses. A 13 V-J signature model separated ophthalmopathy from stable hyperthyroidism, with roughly 88% sensitivity and approximately 81% specificity in cross-validation and 80%/75% in testing. In validation, the model predicted progression to ophthalmopathy a median of around six months before onset, with roughly 68% sensitivity and roughly 77% specificity.

Exclusion was applied to patients with uncontrolled infections, other autoimmune diseases, pregnancy or lactation. Diagnoses relied on clinical symptoms, serum thyroxine and TRAb, thyroid ultrasound and orbital computed tomography. Total RNA was extracted with Trizol reagent, and quality was checked on an Agilent 2100 Bioanalyzer. Sequencing used peripheral blood or thyroid tissue (not recorded which). The TCR comes from an adult man with Graves' disease, either hyperthyroidism or ophthalmopathy (not recorded which). Recombination joined TRBV29-1 with TRBJ1-2; 10 bases in the middle match TRBD1. Read as DNA, the sequence is TGCAGCGAGGGACAGGGGAACTATGGCTACACCTTC. This sequence encodes CSEGQGNYGYTF.